What follows are 28 T cell receptor beta chains derived from one specimen sequenced in a study of cytomegalovirus exposure and HLA in healthy donors. Researchers ran the PCR with 60 Vbeta and 13 Jbeta primers. The repertoire was sequenced with immunoSEQ multiplex PCR; TCRdb's copy has only in-frame clones and lacks some. The repertoire consists of roughly 200,000 clones, with just under 80% occurring once and the leading ten covering about 3%. Source material: PBMCs. The origin of the receptors is a female donor in good health and CMV-seronegative.

The genes are TRBV2 and TRBJ2-7; no definite D call. The V end lost 3 bases, the J end lost 3 bases, and 9 bases lay between the germline ends. Germline assignment: CDR1 SNHLY and CDR2 FYNNEI. The length of the CDR3 is 13 residues. CDR3 DNA: TGTGCCAGCAGTGATCGGGTTGACTACGAGCAGTACTTC. Protein product: CASSDRVDYEQYF.

The chain joins TRBV29-1 to TRBJ2-2, with D maybe TRBD1 (7 bases). Per the germline V gene, CDR1 is SQVTM and CDR2 is ANQGSEA. This CDR3 contains 15 residues. Trimming cost V 5 bases and J 5 bases, with 18 bases left between them. For the CDR3, the DNA is TGCAGCGTTCCAGGGGGGTCGCTAGGAACCGGGGAGCTGTTTTTT. Its protein product is CSVPGGSLGTGELFF.

CDR3 residues: CASSYSDGAEQETQYF. The CDR3 bases are TGTGCCAGCAGTTACTCCGATGGGGCGGAACAAGAGACCCAGTACTTC. The V gene is TRBV6-5, the J gene TRBJ2-5; D is possibly TRBD1 (5 bases). CDR3 length equals 16 residues. Germline V gene lookup returns CDR1 MNHEY and CDR2 SVGAGI. Deletions cut 0 bases from V and 2 bases from J, with 13 bases between.

The rearrangement uses TRBV6-5 and TRBJ2-1; D might be TRBD2 (6 bases). The germline CDR1 and CDR2 sequences are MNHEY and SVGAGI. V lost 2 bases and J 3 bases, leaving 11 bases between the germline ends. CDR3 length equals 15 residues. CDR3 region: CASSYMGGGYNEQFF. CDR3 coding DNA: TGTGCCAGCAGTTACATGGGAGGAGGCTACAATGAGCAGTTCTTC.

The chain employs TRBV19 and TRBJ1-1; TRBD1 might be the D (6 bases). The CDR3 sequence is 16 residues long. Germline V gives CDR1 LNHDA, CDR2 SQIVND (reference sequence). Trimming removed 3 bases at V and 7 bases at J, with 21 bases between. The CDR3 region has the DNA TGTGCCAGTAGTATTCGGGGGGGGGCGCTTAATGGTGAAGCTTTCTTT. Translation: CASSIRGGALNGEAFF.

V and J are TRBV7-2 and TRBJ2-7, with 11 nucleotides matching TRBD1. CDR3 length: 15 residues. CDR1 SGHTA and CDR2 FQGNSA come from the germline V gene. The V gene end was trimmed by 3 bases and the J gene end by 3 bases; junction bases not matched to a gene: 4. CDR3 sequence (DNA): TGTGCCAGCAGCTTCTCCGGGACAGGGGGCTACGAGCAGTACTTC. It is translated as CASSFSGTGGYEQYF.

This clone was counted a few times. The rearrangement uses TRBV27 and TRBJ2-2, with D possibly being TRBD2 (6 bases). The CDR3 is made up of 14 amino acids. The V gene lost 6 bases and the J gene lost 7 bases, with 15 bases spanning the gap. Germline V lookup: CDR1 MNHEY, CDR2 SMNVEV (reference sequence). DNA of the CDR3: TGTGCCAGCAGAGAACGGGAGTCCGTCGGGGAGCTGTTTTTT. Translation: CASRERESVGELFF.

In this sample, this clone turned up once. The V gene is TRBV7-9, the J gene TRBJ2-1; D remains ambiguous. Germline CDR1 and CDR2: SEHNR and FQNEAQ (reference sequence). The CDR3 spans 15 residues. Trimming shortened V by 4 bases and J by 0 bases, and 10 bases separated the two germline ends. CDR3: CASSWLGGSYNEQFF. CDR3 nucleotides: TGTGCCAGCAGCTGGCTTGGCGGCTCCTACAATGAGCAGTTCTTC. Full variable domain (rest looked up from reference TRBV7-9 and TRBJ2-1): DTGVSQNPRHKITKRGQNVTFRCDPISEHNRLYWYRQTLGQGPEFLTYFQNEAQLEKSRLLSDRFSAERPKGSFSTLEIQRTEQGDSAMYLCASSWLGGSYNEQFFGPGTRLTVL.

The chain employs TRBV2 and TRBJ1-3; no definite D call. The germline V gene encodes CDR1 SNHLY and CDR2 FYNNEI. The CDR3 is made up of 16 amino acids. V lost 3 bases and J 0 bases, leaving 12 bases between the germline ends. CDR3 loop: CASSDSPLGSGNTIYF. Here the CDR3 DNA reads TGTGCCAGCAGTGATTCTCCCCTAGGCTCTGGAAACACCATATATTTT.

CDR3 bases: TGTGCCAGTACCACAAAACAGGGAAGCTATAGCAATCAGCCCCAGCATTTT. This encodes CASTTKQGSYSNQPQHF. This sequence joins TRBV19 and TRBJ1-5; D possibly corresponds to TRBD1 (6 bases). The V gene lost 7 bases and the J gene lost 0 bases, with 19 bases spanning the gap. The CDR3 is 17 residues long. The germline V gene has CDR1 LNHDA and CDR2 SQIVND (reference sequence).

The chain combines TRBV7-3 with TRBJ2-1; 7 bases align to TRBD2. CDR1 is SGHTA, CDR2 FQGTGA, per germline. J was trimmed by 3 bases and V by 4 bases; bases with no gene match: 3. The CDR3 has 14 amino acids. The CDR3, as DNA: TGTGCCAGCAGCTCCCGGGACTACTACAATGAGCAGTTCTTC. Protein sequence: CASSSRDYYNEQFF. The full variable domain, in which reference TRBV7-3 and TRBJ2-1 provide the parts outside the CDR3, is GAGVSQTPSNKVTEKGKYVELRCDPISGHTALYWYRQSLGQGPEFLIYFQGTGAADDSGLPNDRFFAVRPEGSVSTLKIQRTERGDSAVYLCASSSRDYYNEQFFGPGTRLTVL.

The chain combines TRBV27 with TRBJ2-3, with no clear D. CDR3 length equals 14 residues. V was trimmed by 6 bases and J by 2 bases, leaving 12 bases between them. Germline V CDR1 and CDR2: MNHEY, SMNVEV (reference sequence). The CDR3 nucleotides are TGTGCCAGCAGGATTCAACTAATCACAGATACGCAGTATTTT. Protein sequence: CASRIQLITDTQYF.

This chain links TRBV28 with TRBJ1-4; 8 nucleotides match TRBD1. Germline V lookup: CDR1 MDHEN, CDR2 SYDVKM. The CDR3 has 13 residues. V shed 9 bases, J shed 8 bases, and the junction held 8 bases outside the gene matches. CDR3 bases: TGTGCCAGTCAGGGGGCACTTCGGGAAAAACTGTTTTTT. Its translation: CASQGALREKLFF. Together with reference TRBV28 and TRBJ1-4, the CDR3 gives the full variable domain: DVKVTQSSRYLVKRTGEKVFLECVQDMDHENMFWYRQDPGLGLRLIYFSYDVKMKEKGDIPEGYSVSREKKERFSLILESASTNQTSMYLCASQGALREKLFFGSGTQLSVL.

The J gene is TRBJ2-1, the V gene TRBV6-1, with 7 bases that match TRBD1. This CDR3 has 14 residues. The germline V gene encodes CDR1 MNHNS and CDR2 SASEGT. V was clipped by 5 bases and J by 9 bases; unmatched bases: 10. CDR3 loop: CASSTTQQGPEQFF. Written as DNA, the CDR3 is TGTGCCAGCAGTACCACCCAACAGGGGCCTGAGCAGTTCTTC.

The J gene is TRBJ1-1, the V gene TRBV5-1; D gene unclear. This CDR3 has 14 amino acids. In germline, CDR1 is SGHRS, CDR2 YFSETQ. The V and J ends lost 4 bases and 1 base respectively, with 11 bases between them. The CDR3 sequence is CASSQDTANTEAFF. CDR3 sequence (DNA): TGCGCCAGCAGCCAAGACACGGCGAACACTGAAGCTTTCTTT.

This clone showed up just once. V is TRBV27 and J is TRBJ2-5, with 16 bases fitting TRBD2. Germline values: CDR1 MNHEY, CDR2 SMNVEV (reference sequence). This CDR3 comprises 17 residues. V shed 6 bases, J shed 2 bases, and the junction held 6 bases outside the gene matches. CDR3 residues: CASRGLAGGAPQETQYF. Written as DNA, the CDR3 is TGTGCCAGCAGGGGACTAGCGGGGGGGGCTCCTCAAGAGACCCAGTACTTC.

The chain joins TRBV5-4 to TRBJ2-5; TRBD2 matches 13 bases. V lost 2 bases and J lost 5; bases outside the gene matches: 9. In germline, CDR1 is SGHNT, CDR2 YYREEE (reference sequence). This CDR3 spans 17 amino acids. The CDR3 nucleotides are TGTGCCAGCAGCTTCCCCGGGACTAGCGGGGCGGGGGAGACCCAGTACTTC. Translated: CASSFPGTSGAGETQYF.

This chain links TRBV27 with TRBJ2-1; D is undetermined. Germline CDR1 and CDR2: MNHEY and SMNVEV (reference sequence). V was cut by 6 bases and J by 2 bases, with 8 bases left in between. The CDR3 has 13 amino acids. CDR3 sequence reads: CASSRLAYNEQFF. CDR3 sequence (DNA): TGTGCCAGCAGCAGACTCGCCTACAATGAGCAGTTCTTC.

This clone came up once. One end of the junction does not line up with germline, which may come from a read error. V and J are TRBV7-7 and TRBJ2-1; 10 bases fit TRBD2. This CDR3 contains 16 residues. Germline CDR1 and CDR2: SSHAT and FNYEAQ (reference sequence). The CDR3 protein is CASSWPSSGSHNEQFF. The CDR3 DNA reads as TGTGCTAGCAGCTGGCCATCTAGCGGGAGCCACAATGAGCAGTTCTTC.

This clone was counted only a few times. The chain has TRBV5-1 and TRBJ2-1; D remains ambiguous. V lost 0 bases and J lost 6, with 16 bases in between. Germline CDR1 is SGHRS and CDR2 is YFSETQ. CDR3 length equals 16 residues. The CDR3 here is CASSLVGEPSLNEQFF. The CDR3 DNA reads as TGCGCCAGCAGCTTGGTTGGAGAACCCTCCCTCAATGAGCAGTTCTTC. The full variable domain, its missing parts supplied by reference TRBV5-1 and TRBJ2-1, is KAGVTQTPRYLIKTRGQQVTLSCSPISGHRSVSWYQQTPGQGLQFLFEYFSETQRNKGNFPGRFSGRQFSNSRSEMNVSTLELGDSALYLCASSLVGEPSLNEQFFGPGTRLTVL.

The V call is TRBV5-1, the J call TRBJ2-3; 7 bases line up with TRBD1. This CDR3 contains 14 residues. Germline V gives CDR1 SGHRS, CDR2 YFSETQ. The junction had 2 bases not matched to a gene; V was cut back by 1 base and J by 3 bases. Written as DNA, the CDR3 is TGCGCCAGCAGCTTGAGGGGGCCGACAGATACGCAGTATTTT. It is translated as CASSLRGPTDTQYF. Combining the CDR3 with reference TRBV5-1 and TRBJ2-3 gives the whole variable domain KAGVTQTPRYLIKTRGQQVTLSCSPISGHRSVSWYQQTPGQGLQFLFEYFSETQRNKGNFPGRFSGRQFSNSRSEMNVSTLELGDSALYLCASSLRGPTDTQYFGPGTRLTVL.

In nucleotides, the CDR3 is TGTGCCAGTAGCCGCGACAGGGAGGGAAACACCATATATTTT. Translation: CASSRDREGNTIYF. This chain links TRBV19 with TRBJ1-3; 7 bases are a match to TRBD1. Losses at the gene ends were 6 bases for V and 4 bases for J; bases not matched to a gene: 6. The CDR3 covers 14 residues. Germline assignment: CDR1 LNHDA and CDR2 SQIVND (reference sequence).

The V call is TRBV11-1, the J call TRBJ2-3; a weak D match, TRBD2 (5 bases). The CDR3 totals 12 residues. The germline V gene has CDR1 SGHAT and CDR2 FQDESV (reference sequence). V was pared by 5 bases and J by 6 bases, with 9 bases between. CDR3 in amino acids: CASSLDSDTQYF. CDR3 bases: TGTGCCAGCAGCCTGGACTCTGATACGCAGTATTTT.

The chain couples TRBV5-1 to TRBJ2-1; no definite D call. Trimming took 0 bases from V and 2 from J, leaving 12 bases between them. Germline CDR1 SGHRS, CDR2 YFSETQ. CDR3 size: 16 residues. The CDR3 loop is CASSLETFGAYNEQFF. CDR3 nucleotides: TGCGCCAGCAGCTTGGAAACTTTCGGAGCCTACAATGAGCAGTTCTTC.

The V call is TRBV7-2, the J call TRBJ2-3, with 9 bases matching TRBD1. Per the germline V gene, CDR1 is SGHTA and CDR2 is FQGNSA. This CDR3 region has 18 residues. Trimming cost V 1 base and J 6 bases; bases outside gene matches: 14. The CDR3 nucleotides read TGTGCCAGCAGCTTAGTATCTCCGGGACAGGGATTGTGGGATACGCAGTATTTT. It specifies CASSLVSPGQGLWDTQYF.

V usage is TRBV6-5 and J usage is TRBJ1-5, with D perhaps matching TRBD1 (5 bases). Trimming pared 4 bases from V and 3 bases from J, leaving 10 bases between. CDR1 is MNHEY and CDR2 is SVGAGI in the germline V gene. The CDR3 consists of 14 residues. In DNA form, the CDR3 reads TGTGCCAGCAGTTCACAGGAACTCAATCAGCCCCAGCATTTT. It codes for CASSSQELNQPQHF.

The chain uses TRBV5-1 and TRBJ2-1, with 11 bases that match TRBD2. Unmatched junction bases numbered 4, after V lost 0 bases and J lost 8 bases. CDR3 size: 15 residues. Germline-derived CDR1 and CDR2 are SGHRS and YFSETQ. CDR3 DNA sequence: TGCGCCAGCAGCTTGGTAGCGGGGGGGCCGGATGAGCAGTTCTTC. Translating gives CASSLVAGGPDEQFF.

This clone occurred a few times. V gene TRBV2 combines with J gene TRBJ1-2, with D maybe TRBD1 (6 bases). Trimming took off 6 bases at V and 0 bases at J, with 11 bases between the two ends. CDR3 length: 14 amino acids. Germline lookup yields CDR1 SNHLY and CDR2 FYNNEI. Here the CDR3 DNA reads TGTGCCAGCAGAACCAGGACAGCTAACTATGGCTACACCTTC. Translating it yields CASRTRTANYGYTF.